These 14 T cell receptor beta chains were sequenced from one sample in a study of cytomegalovirus exposure and HLA in healthy donors. 13 Jbeta primers and 60 Vbeta primers were used for the PCR. The repertoire was sequenced with immunoSEQ multiplex PCR; TCRdb's copy has only in-frame clones and lacks some. The sample yields about 120,000 clones, over 80% seen once. The sample comprised PBMCs. Receptors originate from a man aged 30 to 45 in good health and CMV-seronegative.

The chain links TRBV21-1 to TRBJ2-2; the table's D call TRBD1 went unverified against the DNA. TRBV21-1 represents a pseudogene. The CDR3 spans 18 residues. The CDR3 is CASSKGGRGSNNTGELFF. DNA for the CDR3: TGTGCCAGCAGCAAAGGAGGCAGGGGGTCGAATAACACCGGGGAGCTGTTTTTT.

The V call is TRBV10-1, the J call TRBJ2-7; 7 bases are shared with TRBD2. CDR3 size: 15 residues. The junction had 6 bases not matched to a gene; V was cut back by 2 bases and J by 2 bases. The germline gives CDR1 WNHNN, CDR2 SYGVQD (reference sequence). The CDR3 reads CASSEGGGVPYEQYF. In DNA, the CDR3 is TGCGCCAGCAGTGAGGGGGGGGGTGTTCCCTACGAGCAGTACTTC.

This chain connects TRBV11-2 to TRBJ1-6; D is undetermined. V dropped 2 bases and J dropped 4 bases, with 6 bases sitting between them. Per germline, CDR1 SGHAT and CDR2 FQNNGV. There are 14 residues in the CDR3. The CDR3 DNA reads as TGTGCCAGCAGCTTAATCGGGTATAATTCACCCCTCCACTTT. This encodes CASSLIGYNSPLHF.

This clone was observed a single time. The gene calls are TRBV14 and TRBJ2-1, with D uncertain. V was clipped by 0 bases and J by 0 bases, with 6 bases between them. Germline CDR1 SGHDN, CDR2 FVKESK. This CDR3 region has 15 residues. CDR3 protein: CASSQERSSYNEQFF. The CDR3 coding sequence is TGTGCCAGCAGCCAAGAGAGGAGCTCCTACAATGAGCAGTTCTTC.

The chain links TRBV29-1 to TRBJ2-1; 7 nucleotides agree with TRBD1. In germline, CDR1 is SQVTM, CDR2 ANQGSEA. The CDR3 spans 13 residues. Trimming cost V 6 bases and J 7 bases; bases outside gene matches: 9. The CDR3 nucleotides read TGCAGCGTAGCCGGGACAGTCTTTAATGAGCAGTTCTTC. Its translation is CSVAGTVFNEQFF.

This chain joins TRBV2 and TRBJ2-7; weak D call: TRBD1 (6 bases). The germline V and J ends were trimmed by 3 bases and 2 bases, with 11 bases remaining between them. Germline values: CDR1 SNHLY, CDR2 FYNNEI. The CDR3 is 14 residues long. This chain's CDR3 is CASSEGRDTYEQYF. Here the CDR3 DNA reads TGTGCCAGCAGTGAGGGACGGGACACCTACGAGCAGTACTTC.

The V gene is TRBV19, the J gene TRBJ1-2; tentatively, D is TRBD1 (6 bases). The CDR3 covers 14 residues. V lost 7 bases, J lost 0 bases, and 12 bases lay in between. CDR1 and CDR2 from the germline V gene are LNHDA and SQIVND (reference sequence). CDR3 amino acids: CASTGQPANYGYTF. In DNA, the CDR3 is TGTGCCAGTACCGGACAGCCCGCTAACTATGGCTACACCTTC.

This sequence joins TRBV5-1 and TRBJ1-2; D gene unclear. Germline V gene data show CDR1 as SGHRS and CDR2 as YFSETQ. CDR3 size: 12 residues. V lost 2 bases, J lost 3 bases, and 5 bases lay in between. The CDR3 protein is CASSFRDYGYTF. The DNA of the CDR3 is TGCGCCAGCAGCTTCCGGGACTATGGCTACACCTTC.

The J gene is TRBJ1-2, the V gene TRBV29-1; 7 nucleotides agree with TRBD1. The length of the CDR3 is 13 residues. V was pared by 4 bases and J by 4 bases, with 6 bases of the junction left unmatched. Looked up from germline, CDR1 is SQVTM and CDR2 is ANQGSEA. The CDR3 sequence: CSVAGGSGYGYTF. CDR3 nucleotides: TGCAGCGTTGCAGGGGGGAGCGGCTATGGCTACACCTTC.

The chain is built from TRBV7-9 and TRBJ2-7; 8 bases agree with TRBD2. CDR3 size: 18 residues. The V segment lost 4 bases and the J segment 0 bases; nucleotides outside the gene matches: 14. In germline, CDR1 is SEHNR, CDR2 FQNEAQ (reference sequence). CDR3 DNA: TGTGCCAGCAGCTCCTCCGGCGGGGGGACCCTACTCTCCTACGAGCAGTACTTC. Its protein product is CASSSSGGGTLLSYEQYF.

V usage is TRBV7-8 and J usage is TRBJ2-1, with 8 bases identical to TRBD1. There are 15 residues in the CDR3. The V gene's germline CDR1 is SGHVS and CDR2 FQNEAQ. Trimming took 4 bases from V and 1 from J; bases not matched to a gene: 3. The CDR3 region has the DNA TGTGCCAGCAGCTCTGACAGGGGTTCCTACAATGAGCAGTTCTTC. It is translated as CASSSDRGSYNEQFF.

This chain uses TRBV7-8 with TRBJ1-2; the D gene is possibly TRBD1 (5 bases). Trimming shortened V by 2 bases and J by 6 bases, and 10 bases separated the two germline ends. This CDR3 contains 13 residues. CDR1 and CDR2 (germline): SGHVS, FQNEAQ. The CDR3 sequence: CASSLIGANGYTF. CDR3 sequence (DNA): TGTGCCAGCAGCTTAATAGGGGCTAATGGCTACACCTTC.

This chain links TRBV5-4 with TRBJ2-5; 8 positions match TRBD1. The J call could be wrong; TRBJ2-7 is a better fit for the DNA end. The CDR3 has 14 amino acids. CDR1 is SGHNT and CDR2 is YYREEE in the germline V gene (reference sequence). The CDR3 DNA sequence: TGTGCCAGCAGCTTCGACAGGGGATCTTACGAGCAGTACTTC. Translating it yields CASSFDRGSYEQYF.

This chain links TRBV19 with TRBJ2-2, with TRBD1 identical over 7 bases. Germline-derived CDR1 and CDR2 are LNHDA and SQIVND (reference sequence). Trimming cost V 3 bases and J 4 bases; bases outside gene matches: 11. There are 17 residues in the CDR3. The CDR3 nucleotides read TGTGCCAGTAGTATGCTGGGAAGGGGGCGCGGCACCGGGGAGCTGTTTTTT. It translates to CASSMLGRGRGTGELFF.